This T cell receptor (beta chain) was sequenced for a study of blood T cell repertoires in COVID-19 (dated by TCRdb to 2020 to 2022). Regarding the research as a whole: The collaborator samples originated in the United States, Italy and Spain and spanned the acute and convalescent phases of COVID-19. A de-identified subject ID, COVID-19 status, age in years and sex were almost always included in the sample metadata. Where available, HLA class I and class II types were obtained from metadata supplied by the sample provider rather than from assay-based typing. The material from the prospective study consisted of cDNA or gDNA derived from T cells, B-cell-depleted T cells, or PBMCs. The repertoires were released in a freely available public database meant as a resource for research on the immune response to SARS-CoV-2. The dataset comprised deeply sampled blood TCRbeta repertoires from subjects exposed to, actively infected with, or recovered from COVID-19. The samples were drawn from two sources: the first 160 participants of the ongoing ImmuneRACE study, and 950 to 1,500 subjects contributed by 6 global collaborators. Study-wide conclusions, independent of this receptor: The amount of clinical and demographic metadata varied by source and participant and was provided uncurated.

Concerning this clone itself: Its antigen is unknown. The record has no base qualities; no much larger clone is one base away.

TCRbeta CDR3 regions were amplified from genomic DNA by means of the immunoSEQ Assay, a bias-controlled multiplex PCR. Regarding the original processing steps: Nucleated cell counts per sample were estimated from amplification of reference gene primers within the assay. Sequence reads were collapsed and filtered to measure the absolute abundance of every unique TCRbeta CDR3 rearrangement. For each sample, productive Simpson clonality was calculated as the square root of Simpson's diversity index across productive rearrangements. TCRdb carries this immuneACCESS record with in-frame sequences only. Its versions omit some clonotypes, under half of them owing to an unresolved V gene in the studies checked, with the rest unexplained. V, J and clone size are taken as reported in that table, and D and trimming were inferred from the DNA itself. The sample table holds approximately 75,000 clones, of which about 74% were seen once. The ten largest clonotypes hold about 2.5% of the sample.

For CDR1 and CDR2, the germline V gene lists SGHTA and FQGNSA. The CDR3, cysteine through phenylalanine, is 15 amino acids long. The DNA shown is the 45-base CDR3, in frame from base 1. V and J are trimmed by 7 bases and 0 bases, and the gene matches miss 8 bases of the junction. The collaborating institutions used their own protocols to collect whole blood in K2EDTA tubes. For TCRbeta analysis, collaborators shipped samples in one of three forms: frozen whole blood, isolated PBMCs, or DNA extracted from either of those sample types. This receptor was identified in a human donor with acute or convalescent COVID-19. The donor label of this sample is uncertain. Sequencing was carried out using peripheral blood. The V and J genes are TRBV7-2 and TRBJ1-1, and TRBD1 matches 7 of the central bases. The CDR3 sequence is CASTPKRGLNTEAFF. The nucleotide sequence is given as TGTGCCAGCACCCCTAAAAGGGGGCTGAACACTGAAGCTTTCTTT.